This T cell receptor (beta chain) came from a study of graft-versus-host responses after intestinal transplantation. The method was immunoSEQ multiplex PCR; TCRdb's version includes in-frame clones alone and lacks a portion of them. Of 4,600 or so clones in the sample, approximately 30% were seen once. This clone appeared a few times. Germline V gene sequence: CDR1 SEHNR, CDR2 FQNEAQ (reference sequence). V lost 2 bases to trimming and J lost 8 bases; unmatched junction nucleotides: 8. This CDR3 comprises 15 residues. The chain has TRBV7-9 and TRBJ2-3; TRBD1 matches at 9 bases. Here the sequenced sample was alloreactive CD4+ T cells from a mixed lymphocyte reaction culture, taken before transplantation. As for subset: CFSE-low proliferating T cells sorted from approximately six-day pre-transplant mixed lymphocyte reaction (GvH or HvG direction). This TCR derives from a human patient who was an organ donor for intestinal transplantation. Here the CDR3 reads CASSLMTGGLATQYF. The CDR3 nucleotides read TGTGCCAGCAGCTTAATGACAGGGGGTCTAGCTACGCAGTATTTT.